The rows below give T cell receptor beta chains drawn from one sample of a study of T cell responses to AZD1222 COVID-19 vaccine. TCRdb's copy holds only in-frame clones and misses some; the assay was immunoSEQ multiplex PCR. The sample holds about 110,000 clones, 91% seen once. Material: peripheral blood, obtained on day 0 of AZD1222 vaccination. These TCRs come from an adult in good health. The CDR3 runs from the conserved cysteine through the conserved F or W.

J gene	V gene	CDR3 protein
TRBJ1-4	TRBV5-1	CASSLGIQGGTTNEKLFF
TRBJ2-3	TRBV5-4	CASSLAGTDTQYF
TRBJ2-1	TRBV25-1	CASLPVGGTNGNEQFF
TRBJ1-5	TRBV5-8	CASSREANQPQHF
TRBJ2-3	TRBV10-3	CAISEGTGYSESQYF
TRBJ1-2	TRBV15	CATSTGVEDGYTF
TRBJ2-7	TRBV7-8	CASSLSDRGRLYEQYF
TRBJ2-2	TRBV11-2	CASSLGMGGELFF
TRBJ1-2	TRBV29-1	CSSWTDLFYGYTF
TRBJ1-1	TRBV2	CASTGQWNMNTEAFF
TRBJ1-1	TRBV5-1	CASSPPNTPNTEAFF
TRBJ2-5	TRBV19	CASSITWTEGEETQYF
TRBJ1-4	TRBV2	CASSGPGANEKLFF
TRBJ1-2	TRBV30	CAWRGGENYGYTF
TRBJ1-2	TRBV7-9	CASGGGGNYTF
TRBJ2-7	TRBV19	CASNSLGRTYEQYF
TRBJ2-1	TRBV19	CATDTDTTDNEQFF
TRBJ1-1	TRBV6-6	CASRTGETEAFF
TRBJ2-7	TRBV5-1	CASSFSTGTRNYEQYF
TRBJ1-1	TRBV6-5	CASSYRTEAFF
TRBJ1-2	TRBV12-3/TRBV12-4	CASSRAGGGYTF
TRBJ1-5	TRBV5-1	CASSLDTDPPQHF
TRBJ1-2	TRBV15	CATSRVSASLDGYTF
TRBJ1-1	TRBV18	CASSPPGLLNTEAFF
TRBJ1-1	TRBV7-2	CASSWGPWDDDEAFF
TRBJ1-1	TRBV10-1	CASSGLQGVYMNTEAFF
TRBJ2-1	TRBV4-1	CASSQVRGNEQFF
TRBJ2-2	TRBV19	CASTIRTQYTGELFF
TRBJ2-1	TRBV5-1	CANTSYPGPPSSYNEQFF
TRBJ1-1	TRBV19	CASRGQVSNTEAFF
TRBJ1-1	TRBV5-4	CASSLLTGARTEAFF
TRBJ1-5	TRBV27	CASSFGGYSNQPQHF
TRBJ2-5	TRBV7-2	CASSSPSGAETQYF
TRBJ1-6	TRBV3-1/TRBV3-2	CASSQAGQVRSPLHF
TRBJ1-6	TRBV30	CAWRTRQTGVNNSPLHF
TRBJ2-1	TRBV19	CASSISSSYNEQFF
TRBJ2-1	TRBV6-6	CASSYVRTGNNEQFF